This T cell receptor (beta chain) comes out of a study of brain T cells in children with intractable seizures. Study-level findings and limits: Pre- and post-surgery blood differed in depth, so pre-surgery absences may be undersampling.

Surgery cases with the highest brain T cell transcript signatures were chosen for sequencing. With respect to this clone: Its target is not known.

Sequenced by immunoSEQ multiplex PCR; TCRdb stores in-frame clones only, minus some. This sample has about 64,000 clones, with roughly 95% found just once. Germline-derived CDR1 and CDR2 are LGHNA and YNFKEQ. The CDR3 extends over 17 amino acids. The J segment lost 5 bases and the V segment lost 1 base, leaving 7 bases of the junction unmatched. The chain combines TRBV4-2 with TRBJ2-5, with 13 bases matching TRBD2. The clonotype was recovered from a boy less than two years old with focal cortical dysplasia and intractable seizures. The starting material was peripheral blood, obtained at surgery. CDR3 in amino acids: CASSQAGTSGIGETQYF. CDR3 nucleotides: TGTGCCAGCAGCCAAGCCGGGACTAGCGGGATTGGTGAGACCCAGTACTTC.